This T cell receptor beta chain was identified in a study of blood T cells in healthy people across ages (dated by TCRdb to 2014 to 2015). For the wider study: Template switching captured roughly one uniquely barcoded TCR beta cDNA molecule per two T cells in model experiments. The study measured age-related changes in TCR beta repertoire diversity using deep sequencing normalized with unique cDNA molecular identifiers. Four age groups were formed from the donors: young (average 16 years), middle-aged (approximately 40), aged (62) and long-lived (around 82). Two additional independent replicas of 1 million unique cDNA reads from the same blood draw were analyzed for two donors (one aged 18 to 29 and one aged 80 or older).

This clonotype was counted between two and nine times. Its antigen is not yet known. Base qualities are missing; no much larger clone stands one base away. V lost 6 bases and J lost 5 bases; the stretch between them is 23 bases long. Taken from the germline V gene, the CDR1 and CDR2 loops are MNHEY and SVGEGT. The CDR3 covers 16 residues, taking in both the cysteine and the phenylalanine. Only the CDR3 DNA is retained, 48 bases long and in frame from the first base. The protocol used for the library was 5' RACE. The instrument given in TCRdb is Illumina HiSeq 2500. A second PCR of about 6 to 11 cycles was performed with a sample-barcoded 5' primer and a J-beta primer mix. A unique molecular identifier was introduced onto each TCR beta cDNA molecule by a template-switch 5' adaptor carrying 12 random nucleotides. Each sample yielded at least 2.5 million CDR3-containing paired-end reads. All of the RNA was converted into first-strand cDNA using the Mint cDNA synthesis kit, with a TRBC-specific oligonucleotide serving as the primer. After uracil-DNA glycosylase treatment, a first 18-cycle PCR used universal primers M1SS and BC2_uni_R on all cDNA. In the paper's pipeline: Normalization of each sample was performed by random selection of 1 million high-quality reads, each carrying a distinct molecular identifier. Reads with shared molecular identifiers were discarded instead of being binned into consensus sequences. MiTCR, with a Q25 quality threshold and the strictest error-elimination algorithm, was used for CDR3 identification, clonotype clustering and error correction. A nonparametric unseen species model with Euler transformation was used to estimate a lower bound on total TCR beta diversity. TCRdb reran the public reads through fastp at Q25 and MiXCR, keeping productive beta chains. Rows matching on CDR3 protein sequence are summarized as one entry with the most common DNA and genes. The V and J calls, along with clone size, are taken from TCRdb and not from the paper's own processing. Present in this sample are 800,000 or so distinct CDR3 sequences, 20% to 25% of which were seen just once. In total, the top ten clones hold approximately 3.7% of the sample.

What the study reported, not specific to this receptor: There was a strong correlation between observed TCR beta diversity and the percentage of naive T cells measured by flow cytometry. Observed TCR beta diversity per million T cells fell roughly linearly with age, and a significant reduction was already apparent by age approximately 41. Estimates of total diversity from one million sequenced T cells were regarded as lower bounds and underestimates. Compared with the aged group, the long-lived group had more naive CD4+ T cells, fewer expanded clones and increased TCR diversity, a pattern suggesting age selection. The CMV infection status of donors was not known, potentially confounding age-related changes in expanded clonotypes. Bulk unsorted PBMC profiling prevented conclusive comparison of naive and antigen-experienced compartments.

Systemically healthy Caucasian individuals from Russia, roughly 40 in total and aged about 6 to 100 years, were included as donors. Ten milliliters of peripheral blood were drawn from each donor into EDTA-treated Vacutainer tubes. Ficoll-Paque density-gradient centrifugation was used to isolate PBMCs, with at least 6.5 million per sample. Trizol reagent was used to extract total RNA from PBMCs, with at least 5.5 micrograms per sample. For every donor, flow cytometry on a PBMC aliquot measured the percentage of naive CD45RAhigh/CD27high T cells. These data are also associated with another study on T cells of mothers and their children. That second publication adds: Donors were nine systemically healthy Caucasian individuals: three mothers and their six children. cDNA synthesis consumed the entire amount of extracted RNA, loaded at around 1.4 ug RNA in each 15 ul reaction. In the second PCR, sample barcodes and 2-4 random nucleotides were introduced via the M1S primer. Over 10 million TCR beta CDR3 reads came from each mother, compared with about 3 million reads from each child. Thymic selection shapes the output of TCR recombination in a similar way in related and unrelated pairs, and inherited differences have a minor effect. Related mother-child pairs always showed normalized repertoire overlap that was slightly higher than in unrelated mother-child pairs, though the difference was never significant. No persistent microchimeric T cell clones were detected, at a sensitivity of approximately 100 clones per million clonotypes. To look for features that set related mother-child pairs apart from unrelated individuals, the researchers ran deep NGS to compare the TCR beta repertoires of mothers and children. The mean age was 40 +/- 4 years for the mothers and approximately 11 +/- 4 years for the children. After adapter ligation was performed with NEBNext reagents, the libraries were sequenced on an Illumina HiSeq 2000 with 100+100 nt paired-end reads. To avoid cross-contamination, the mother libraries and the child libraries were prepared a month apart and sequenced in separate runs. Between about 500,000 and 2,300,000 distinct TCR beta clonotypes were identified per donor. Naive TCR beta clonotypes were estimated from low-frequency clonotypes matched to each donor's FACS-determined naive share, without sorting.

The receptor chain draws on TRBV6-2 or TRBV6-3 and TRBJ2-7, with the D gene not confidently named. This sequence originates from a boy aged 5-17 years in good health. Sequences were obtained from blood. The encoded CDR3 is CASSPVGAQARNEQYF. Here is the DNA: TGTGCCAGCAGCCCCGTCGGAGCGCAGGCTAGGAACGAGCAGTACTTC.